The text below deals with one TCR beta chain. This specimen belongs to a study of T cells after yellow fever vaccination. Germline CDR1 SGHNT, CDR2 YYREEE (reference sequence). This CDR3 region has 18 residues. Trimming cost V 1 base and J 0 bases, with 14 bases left between them. TCRdb recomputed calls from the 5' RACE reads with MiXCR, one row per CDR3 protein. The data contain about 500,000 distinct CDR3 sequences, about a sixth of them singletons. Sequences were derived from PBMCs, sampled less than 6 days after the first yellow fever vaccination. The gene calls are TRBV5-4 and TRBJ1-6; possibly TRBD1 for D (5 bases). This TCR derives from a man aged 18 to 29 who received the YFV17D yellow fever vaccine. The CDR3 loop is CASSLRWGRSSYNSPLHF. The CDR3, as DNA: TGTGCCAGCAGCTTGCGGTGGGGCAGAAGCTCCTATAATTCACCCCTCCACTTT.